Below are 9 T cell receptor beta chains sequenced from a single sample in a study of shared clonotypes between healthy human individuals. Libraries were prepared by immunoSEQ multiplex PCR; TCRdb keeps only in-frame clonotypes and omits some of them. The repertoire holds approximately 2,000,000 clones, 85% to 95% seen once, with more than 0.35% in the top ten. The sample consisted of naive CD4+ T cells from PBMCs. Documented subset: CD45RA+ positively selected. These receptors were obtained from a man between 18 and 29 years old in good health. Some clones in this sample may be carry-over from other donors' samples.

Note on this clone: Other nucleotide sequences in the sample specify the same CDR3. The chain couples TRBV5-1 to TRBJ2-3, with D maybe TRBD1 (6 bases). The CDR3 sequence is 14 residues long. V lost 2 bases and J lost 0, with 7 bases in between. Germline lookup yields CDR1 SGHRS and CDR2 YFSETQ. The DNA for the CDR3 is TGCGCCAGCAGCTTTGGACAGAGCACAGATACGCAGTATTTT. Translated, it gives CASSFGQSTDTQYF.

This rearrangement joins TRBV27 to TRBJ1-5; 8 nucleotides agree with TRBD1. Germline assignment: CDR1 MNHEY and CDR2 SMNVEV (reference sequence). V shed 5 bases and J 4 bases; nucleotides not matched to a gene: 7. The CDR3 spans 15 residues. The CDR3 DNA reads TGTGCCAGCAGTGGACAGGGAGGTCTGAATCAGCCCCAGCATTTT. It translates to CASSGQGGLNQPQHF.

This chain uses TRBV30 with TRBJ1-1, with D uncertain. Germline V lookup: CDR1 GTSNPN, CDR2 SVGIG (reference sequence). V was shortened by 4 bases and J by 1 base, with 7 bases between the two germline ends. This CDR3 is 12 amino acids long. The CDR3 is CAWIEANTEAFF. For the CDR3, the DNA is TGTGCCTGGATTGAGGCGAACACTGAAGCTTTCTTT.

V gene TRBV5-1 combines with J gene TRBJ1-1; D unresolved. Trimming stripped 4 bases from V and 1 base from J, with 11 bases between. Germline CDR1 is SGHRS and CDR2 is YFSETQ. The CDR3 contains 14 residues. The CDR3 sequence: CASSVGFRNTEAFF. The CDR3 nucleotides are TGCGCCAGCAGCGTGGGGTTTAGGAACACTGAAGCTTTCTTT.

The DNA for the CDR3 is TGTGCCAGCAGTCTTAGCGGCAATTGGGGTCAGCCCCAGCATTTT. It specifies CASSLSGNWGQPQHF. The V call is TRBV11-3, the J call TRBJ1-5, with D uncertain. The CDR3 sequence is 15 residues long. Germline values: CDR1 SGHNT, CDR2 YENEEA. The V and J ends lost 6 bases and 6 bases respectively, with 18 bases between them.

This chain connects TRBV7-3 to TRBJ2-5; TRBD1 is a possible D gene (6 bases). CDR1 is SGHTA, CDR2 FQGTGA, per germline. Trimming removed 6 bases at V and 2 bases at J, with 10 bases between. The CDR3 sequence is 13 residues long. In DNA, the CDR3 is TGTGCCAGCAGTATGGACAGACAAGAGACCCAGTACTTC. Encoded protein: CASSMDRQETQYF.

The chain has TRBV7-3 and TRBJ2-3, with TRBD2 identical over 12 bases. Germline lookup yields CDR1 SGHTA and CDR2 FQGTGA. This CDR3 spans 18 amino acids. V gave up 1 base and J gave up 3 bases; unmatched junction bases: 8. CDR3 in amino acids: CASSLKRLAGEGTDTQYF. CDR3 DNA sequence: TGTGCCAGCAGCTTAAAGAGACTAGCGGGAGAGGGGACAGATACGCAGTATTTT.

The V gene is TRBV11-1, the J gene TRBJ2-7, with 8 bases fitting TRBD2. Per germline, CDR1 SGHAT and CDR2 FQDESV (reference sequence). The length of the CDR3 is 14 residues. Trimming at V came to 6 bases and at J to 4 bases, leaving 8 bases not matched to a gene. The CDR3 loop reads CASRPVAGTYEQYF. In nucleotides, the CDR3 is TGTGCCAGCAGACCTGTAGCGGGAACTTACGAGCAGTACTTC.

This chain connects TRBV6-6 to TRBJ1-5; TRBD1 might be the D (5 bases). Germline assignment: CDR1 MNHNY and CDR2 SVGAGI (reference sequence). The CDR3 extends over 13 amino acids. Trimming pared 5 bases from V and 1 base from J, leaving 6 bases between. CDR3 bases: TGTGCCAGCAGTGGGGACAGCAATCAGCCCCAGCATTTT. Translated: CASSGDSNQPQHF.